This record looks at one TCR beta chain sequence and its context. No antigen is known for it. No quality values exist for individual bases; no much larger clone is one base distant. This entry belongs to a study of naive and memory T cell subsets (dated by TCRdb to the late 2010s). At the level of the whole study: The study applied an open-source, UMI-based TCR alpha and beta sequencing pipeline to sorted naive and memory peripheral blood T cell subsets. The functional CMV T cell responses agreed completely with IgG serology results. RNA was DNase-treated and reverse transcribed with TCR constant-region primers, mostly using SuperScript III. Broader findings and caveats from the paper: After error correction, only a single occurrence was seen for over 95% of naive TCR sequences, so much steeper abundance distributions were produced than in memory subsets. In both CD4 and CD8 cells, going from naive through CM, EM and EMRA, the Gini index went up while Shannon and inverse Simpson diversity went down. No ground truth was available to validate the repertoire findings for the naive and memory subsets. Clonotypes were defined as single alpha or beta chain sequences, not paired alpha/beta receptors. A power law was followed by TCR abundance, with an exponent that differed between naive and memory subsets but was consistent across the three individuals. RNA-based TCR counts may be affected by expression changes linked to T cell activation and differentiation.

Separate amplification of TCR alpha and beta chain libraries was performed from the second PCR step onward. CMV status of each donor was established by measuring IFNgamma production from CD4+ T cells after fresh PBMCs were stimulated overnight with CMV viral lysate. CD4 T cells were positively selected with Miltenyi beads, followed by positive selection of CD8 T cells from the CD4-negative fraction. Cells stained for CD3, CD4, CD8, CD45RA, CD27 and a live/dead dye were sorted on a BD Aria II into four subsets by CD45RA and CD27. Blood came from three healthy volunteers, each fractionated into CD4 and CD8 T cells and then into four differentiation subsets. Roughly 0.12 L of peripheral blood was taken from each donor, and PBMC were separated by density-gradient centrifugation on Ficoll-Paque PLUS. Sorted cells were lysed in RLT buffer, and RNA was extracted with a Qiagen RNeasy kit and stored at -80°C.

The CDR3 numbers 14 residues from cysteine through phenylalanine. Just the 42-base CDR3 DNA is kept, in frame starting at base 1. The trim is 1 base for V and 2 bases for J, with a gap of 7 bases between the germline ends. In the germline V gene, CDR1 corresponds to MGHRA and CDR2 to YSYEKL. The receptor library was made with UMI-ligation and nested PCR. The beta constant-region primer consisted of an equimolar mixture of two oligonucleotides that together covered TRBC1 and TRBC2. A single-stranded oligonucleotide bearing the SP2 primer plus a 12-nucleotide UMI was ligated onto the 3' end of the cDNA by T4 RNA ligase 1. Four rounds of PCR were used to amplify ligated cDNA, with nested alpha and beta constant-region primers being used together with the SP2 primer. The ligation reaction was kept at 16 degrees C for roughly 20-24 hours. PCR2 was typically run as a SYBR Green qPCR and stopped at a predetermined threshold to prevent over-amplification. Apart from the first purification, every purification step used Agencourt AMPure XP magnetic beads. Libraries were quantified by Qubit and checked on a TapeStation, with a main peak expected near 650 bp. Pooled libraries were sequenced on an Illumina MiSeq using v2 2x251 paired-end kits, and typically roughly 0.85-2.3 million reads were obtained per sample. Libraries were pooled at about 3.7 nM per sample, and about 4.5-7% PhiX was added to improve cluster recognition. On the authors' methods: FASTQ reads processed by Demultiplexor were assigned V and J genes by Decombinator through tag matching that tolerated a single base-pair mismatch. Collapsinator used UMIs to correct both sequencing errors and frequency errors arising from PCR heterogeneity. CDR3Translator translated TCRs and extracted CDR3s from the conserved cysteine to the FGXG phenylalanine, flagging non-productive sequences. Gini, Shannon entropy and inverse Simpson indices were calculated on repertoires subsampled to equal numbers of UMI-defined TCRs. Clonotype abundance distributions were fitted to a power law by maximum likelihood within the linear range. Similar UMI counts, unique TCR numbers and clonal distributions were obtained with the pipeline and with MIGEC on one naive CD8 sample. A set of some 7,000 CMV-associated CDR3 sequences, compiled from VDJdb and a published dataset, was used to search the repertoires. TCRdb's own reprocessing of the public reads used fastp at Q25 and MiXCR and kept productive beta chains. Identical CDR3 proteins give one entry, which carries the most common genes and DNA. The V and J calls come from TCRdb's annotation, not from the publication. In this sample the table shows tens of thousands of distinct CDR3 sequences, 7% of which occur a single time. The ten largest clones capture more than 1.5% of the sample.

This receptor chain uses TRBV4-1 and TRBJ2-3, with no confident D gene call. Sequencing used central memory CD4+ T cells from blood. The meaning of the sample's cell subset or site label: central memory, CD45RA- CD27+. This sequence was found in a human donor in good health. At the DNA level, the sequence is TGCGCCAGCAGCCAAGTTGCAGCCACAGATACGCAGTATTTT. Protein translation: CASSQVAATDTQYF.